This T cell receptor (beta chain) emerged from a study of CD8+ T cells in alopecia areata. Background on the study: Treatment with tofacitinib (6 to 18 months) was followed by 6 months off drug. General observations from the study: A single nonresponder leaves the baseline CD8+ expansion link to response uncertain.

Concerning this clone: What it binds is unknown.

Following extraction, RNA underwent reverse transcription to cDNA, which served as the sequencing template. Assay: immunoSEQ multiplex PCR; the TCRdb copy retains only in-frame clones and omits some. Among under 350,000 clones listed, roughly 60% were seen once. Treatment indicated: oral pan-JAK inhibitor, 5-10 mg twice daily. Cell sorting was applied to PBMCs, and CD4+ and CD8+ T cells were collected. The CDR3 spans 15 residues. Germline V gene lookup returns CDR1 SGHRS and CDR2 YFSETQ. V was cut by 4 bases and J by 3 bases, with 13 bases left in between. Sequencing was performed on CD4+ T cells sorted from blood, taken at week 24, from a patient treated with tofacitinib. J is TRBJ2-2 and V is TRBV5-1; tentatively, D is TRBD2 (6 bases). The TCR comes from a human donor with alopecia areata. The DNA of the CDR3 is TGCGCCAGCAGCGGAGGGACTTTATACACCGGGGAGCTGTTTTTT. This codes for CASSGGTLYTGELFF.